The 12 T cell receptor beta chains below were found in one sample sequenced in a study of shared clonotypes between healthy human individuals. Libraries were prepared by immunoSEQ multiplex PCR; TCRdb keeps only in-frame clonotypes and omits some of them. The sample holds about 1.1 million clones; about 80% are singletons and the top ten take under 0.65%. Sequencing was performed on memory CD4+ T cells from PBMCs. Described subset: CD45RA-negative fraction. Receptors were obtained from a man younger than 35 in good health. Some clones in this sample may be carry-over from other donors' samples.

This rearrangement joins TRBV6-1 to TRBJ1-4; D ambiguous. CDR1 is MNHNS and CDR2 is SASEGT in the germline V gene. This CDR3 spans 15 amino acids. The germline V and J ends were trimmed by 0 bases and 8 bases, with 13 bases remaining between them. For the CDR3, the DNA is TGTGCCAGCAGTGAAGCTGCCATCCTGACGGAAAAACTGTTTTTT. It is translated as CASSEAAILTEKLFF.

This clone was counted once. The chain uses TRBV28 and TRBJ2-2; 8 positions match TRBD1. Germline V gives CDR1 MDHEN, CDR2 SYDVKM. V gave up 5 bases and J gave up 7 bases; unmatched junction bases: 9. The CDR3 has 15 residues. The CDR3 loop reads CASSGQGKGGGELFF. The DNA of the CDR3 is TGTGCCAGCAGTGGACAGGGAAAGGGAGGCGGGGAGCTGTTTTTT.

J is TRBJ2-3 and V is TRBV28, with D perhaps TRBD1 (5 bases). The CDR3 totals 14 residues. In germline, CDR1 is MDHEN, CDR2 SYDVKM. V was clipped by 4 bases and J by 3 bases, with 11 bases between them. In DNA, the CDR3 is TGTGCCAGCAGTTCGACCAGGGTGACAGATACGCAGTATTTT. Translation: CASSSTRVTDTQYF.

The CDR3 DNA is TGTGCCAGCAGAGTAGCGGGAGGGTATACAGATACGCAGTATTTT. It codes for CASRVAGGYTDTQYF. The rearrangement links TRBV2 to TRBJ2-3; 11 nucleotides align to TRBD2. Germline CDR1 SNHLY, CDR2 FYNNEI. The CDR3 is 15 residues long. V lost 6 bases to trimming and J lost 3 bases; unmatched junction nucleotides: 5.

The rearrangement links TRBV11-2 to TRBJ1-2, with a weak D call TRBD1 (6 bases). Between the trimmed V and J ends, which lost 5 bases and 5 bases, there was a span of 18 bases. Germline lookup yields CDR1 SGHAT and CDR2 FQNNGV. The CDR3 is 15 amino acids. DNA of the CDR3: TGTGCCAGCAGCCAGGTGGGGGGGCGTTTGTATGGCTACACCTTC. Its translation is CASSQVGGRLYGYTF.

The genes are TRBV23-1 and TRBJ2-2; D may be TRBD1 (5 bases). TRBV23-1 counts as an open reading frame of uncertain function. CDR3 length equals 13 residues. The V end lost 10 bases, the J end lost 1 base, and 10 bases lay between the germline ends. CDR3 protein: CAIDSQNTGELFF. The CDR3 DNA sequence: TGCGCCATCGACAGCCAGAACACCGGGGAGCTGTTTTTT.

The CDR3 nucleotides read TGTGCCAGCAGTGACGGACGGGGCGGGAGGAAGCGTAGTGGCTACACCTTC. Its protein product is CASSDGRGGRKRSGYTF. V is TRBV6-1 and J is TRBJ1-2; maybe TRBD1 (5 bases). Per germline, CDR1 MNHNS and CDR2 SASEGT. V lost 3 bases to trimming and J lost 7 bases, with 24 bases between them. This CDR3 has 17 amino acids.

The chain has TRBV28 and TRBJ1-2; 8 bases map to TRBD1. This CDR3 has 15 amino acids. V gave up 3 bases and J gave up 6 bases; unmatched junction bases: 9. Germline V CDR1 and CDR2: MDHEN, SYDVKM. Written as DNA, the CDR3 is TGTGCCAGCAGTTTGCCAGGGGGCGCGTTTAATGGCTACACCTTC. This translates into CASSLPGGAFNGYTF.

The rearrangement joins TRBV18 to TRBJ1-1, with D possibly being TRBD1 (5 bases). Trimming took off 3 bases at V and 4 bases at J, with 9 bases between the two ends. The V gene's germline CDR1 is KGHSH and CDR2 LQKENI. The CDR3 extends over 13 amino acids. The CDR3: CASSPGRATEAFF. The DNA for the CDR3 is TGTGCCAGCTCACCTGGCAGGGCCACTGAAGCTTTCTTT.

The chain is built from TRBV28 and TRBJ1-2; D unresolved. Germline V lookup: CDR1 MDHEN, CDR2 SYDVKM. Trimming removed 6 bases from V and 0 bases from J, with 5 bases in between. This CDR3 has 12 residues. As DNA, the CDR3 is TGTGCCAGCAGGGTAGCTAACTATGGCTACACCTTC. Encoded protein: CASRVANYGYTF.

A word on this clone: At one end, the junction sequence differs from germline, possibly due to a read error. The V and J genes are TRBV6-6 and TRBJ1-2, with a possible D match to TRBD1 (5 bases). Per germline, CDR1 MNHNY and CDR2 SVGAGI (reference sequence). This CDR3 spans 13 amino acids. CDR3 protein: CASRYQGNHGYTF. The CDR3 nucleotides read TGTGCCAGCAGATACCAGGGTAACCATGGCTACACCTTC.

The chain links TRBV27 to TRBJ2-4, with D tentatively TRBD2 (5 bases). The ends were cut back, 4 bases at V and 6 bases at J, with 13 bases in the middle. In germline, CDR1 is MNHEY, CDR2 SMNVEV (reference sequence). This CDR3 comprises 14 residues. CDR3 in amino acids: CASSSVTGRNIQYF. The CDR3 region has the DNA TGTGCCAGCAGTTCGGTAACGGGGAGAAACATTCAGTACTTC.